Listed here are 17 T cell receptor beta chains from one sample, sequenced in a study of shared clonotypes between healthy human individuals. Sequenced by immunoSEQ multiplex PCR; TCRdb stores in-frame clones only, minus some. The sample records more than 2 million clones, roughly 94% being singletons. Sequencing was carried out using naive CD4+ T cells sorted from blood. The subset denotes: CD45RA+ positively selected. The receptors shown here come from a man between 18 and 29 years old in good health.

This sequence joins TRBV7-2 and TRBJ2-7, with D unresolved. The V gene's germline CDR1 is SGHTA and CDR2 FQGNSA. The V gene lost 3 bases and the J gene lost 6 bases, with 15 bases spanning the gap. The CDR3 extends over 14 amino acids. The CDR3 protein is CASSFSSFGPEQYF. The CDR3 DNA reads TGTGCCAGCAGCTTCAGTTCATTCGGTCCCGAGCAGTACTTC.

CDR3 in amino acids: CAISPDQANEKLFF. CDR3 DNA: TGTGCCATCAGTCCGGACCAGGCTAATGAAAAACTGTTTTTT. V is TRBV10-3 and J is TRBJ1-4; D gene uncertain. CDR3 size: 14 residues. CDR1 and CDR2 from the germline V gene are ENHRY and SYGVKD. Deletions cut 5 bases from V and 3 bases from J, with 10 bases between.

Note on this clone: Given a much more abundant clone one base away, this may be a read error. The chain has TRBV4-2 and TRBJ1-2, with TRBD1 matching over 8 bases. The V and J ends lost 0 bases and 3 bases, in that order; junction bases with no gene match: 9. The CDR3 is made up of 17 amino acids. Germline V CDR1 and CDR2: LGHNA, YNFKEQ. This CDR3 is CASSQDMIPTGDYGYTF. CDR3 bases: TGTGCCAGCAGCCAAGATATGATACCGACAGGGGACTATGGCTACACCTTC.

Here the CDR3 DNA reads TGTGCCAGCAGTTTCGGCAGGTTGGCCATCTCTGGAAACACCATATATTTT. The encoded protein is CASSFGRLAISGNTIYF. The chain uses TRBV28 and TRBJ1-3; unclear D gene. Trimming left V 3 bases short and J 0 bases short, with 15 bases between. This CDR3 is built from 17 residues. Per germline, CDR1 MDHEN and CDR2 SYDVKM. Complete variable domain (other parts from reference TRBV28 and TRBJ1-3): DVKVTQSSRYLVKRTGEKVFLECVQDMDHENMFWYRQDPGLGLRLIYFSYDVKMKEKGDIPEGYSVSREKKERFSLILESASTNQTSMYLCASSFGRLAISGNTIYFGEGSWLTVV.

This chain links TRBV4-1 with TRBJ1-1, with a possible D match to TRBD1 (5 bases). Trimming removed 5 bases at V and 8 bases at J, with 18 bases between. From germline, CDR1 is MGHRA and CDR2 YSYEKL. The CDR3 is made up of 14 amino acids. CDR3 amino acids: CASSKYLRGSEAFF. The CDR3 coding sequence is TGCGCCAGCAGCAAGTATTTGAGGGGTAGCGAAGCTTTCTTT.

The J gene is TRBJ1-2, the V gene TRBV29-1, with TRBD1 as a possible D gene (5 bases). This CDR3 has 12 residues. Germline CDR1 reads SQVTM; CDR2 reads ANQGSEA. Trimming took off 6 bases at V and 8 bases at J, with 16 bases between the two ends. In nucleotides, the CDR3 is TGCAGCGTCCTTCCGGCGACAGTGGGCTACACCTTC. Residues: CSVLPATVGYTF.

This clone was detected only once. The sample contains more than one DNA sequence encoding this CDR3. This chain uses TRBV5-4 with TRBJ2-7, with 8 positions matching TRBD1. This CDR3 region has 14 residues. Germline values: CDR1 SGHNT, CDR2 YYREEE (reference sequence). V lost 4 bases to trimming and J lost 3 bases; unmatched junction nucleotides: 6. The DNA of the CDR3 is TGTGCCAGCAGCCCGCGGACAGGGAGCTACGAGCAGTACTTC. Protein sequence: CASSPRTGSYEQYF.

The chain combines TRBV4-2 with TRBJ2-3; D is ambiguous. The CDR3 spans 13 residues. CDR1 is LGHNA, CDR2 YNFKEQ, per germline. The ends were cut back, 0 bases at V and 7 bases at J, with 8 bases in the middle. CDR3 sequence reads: CASSQEGDHTQYF. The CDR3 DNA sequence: TGTGCCAGCAGCCAAGAAGGTGACCATACGCAGTATTTT.

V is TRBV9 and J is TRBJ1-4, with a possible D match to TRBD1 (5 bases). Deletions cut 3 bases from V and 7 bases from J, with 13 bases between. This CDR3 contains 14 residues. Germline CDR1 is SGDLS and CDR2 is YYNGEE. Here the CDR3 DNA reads TGTGCCAGCAGCGCGTTCGGGACGAGTGAAAAACTGTTTTTT. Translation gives CASSAFGTSEKLFF.

CDR3 sequence: CASSKRQGPSGNTIYF. CDR3 DNA sequence: TGTGCCAGTAGTAAACGACAGGGGCCCTCTGGAAACACCATATATTTT. The genes are TRBV19 and TRBJ1-3; 8 bases map to TRBD1. The junction had 5 bases not matched to a gene; V was cut back by 4 bases and J by 0 bases. This CDR3 region has 16 residues. The germline CDR1 and CDR2 sequences are LNHDA and SQIVND (reference sequence).

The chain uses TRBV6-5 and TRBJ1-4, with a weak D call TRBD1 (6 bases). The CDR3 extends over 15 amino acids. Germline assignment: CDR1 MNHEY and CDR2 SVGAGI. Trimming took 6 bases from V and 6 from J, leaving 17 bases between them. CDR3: CASSSQGTKDEKLFF. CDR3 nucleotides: TGTGCCAGCAGCTCCCAGGGGACGAAGGATGAAAAACTGTTTTTT.

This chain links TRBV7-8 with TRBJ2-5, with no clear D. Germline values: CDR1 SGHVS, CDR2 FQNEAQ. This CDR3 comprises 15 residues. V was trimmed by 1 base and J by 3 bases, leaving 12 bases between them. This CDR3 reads CASSLDGRREETQYF. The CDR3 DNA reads TGTGCCAGCAGCTTAGACGGTCGGAGAGAAGAGACCCAGTACTTC.

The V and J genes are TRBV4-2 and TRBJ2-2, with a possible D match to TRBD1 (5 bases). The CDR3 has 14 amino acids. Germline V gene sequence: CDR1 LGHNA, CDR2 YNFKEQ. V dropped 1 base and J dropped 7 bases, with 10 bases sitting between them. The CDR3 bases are TGTGCCAGCAGCCAAGCAGGGAAGAGCGGGGAGCTGTTTTTT. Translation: CASSQAGKSGELFF.

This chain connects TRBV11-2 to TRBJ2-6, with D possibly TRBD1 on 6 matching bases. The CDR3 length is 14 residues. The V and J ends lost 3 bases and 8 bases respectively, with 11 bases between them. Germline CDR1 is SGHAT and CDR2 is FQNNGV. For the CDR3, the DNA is TGTGCCAGCAGCTTGAACAGGGTATCCAACGTCCTGACTTTC. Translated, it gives CASSLNRVSNVLTF.

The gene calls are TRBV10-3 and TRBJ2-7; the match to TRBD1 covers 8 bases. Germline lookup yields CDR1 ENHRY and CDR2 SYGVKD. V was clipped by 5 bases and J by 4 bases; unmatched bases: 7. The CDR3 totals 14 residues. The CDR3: CAISQAGGFYEQYF. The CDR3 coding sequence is TGTGCCATCAGTCAGGCAGGGGGCTTTTACGAGCAGTACTTC.

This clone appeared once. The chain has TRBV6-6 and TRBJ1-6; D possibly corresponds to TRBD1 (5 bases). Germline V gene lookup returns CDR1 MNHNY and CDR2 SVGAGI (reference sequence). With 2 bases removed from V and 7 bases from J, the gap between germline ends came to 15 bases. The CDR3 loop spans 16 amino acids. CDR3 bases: TGTGCCAGCAGTTACGGGCAGGGTCCAAGAAATTCACCCCTCCACTTT. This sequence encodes CASSYGQGPRNSPLHF.

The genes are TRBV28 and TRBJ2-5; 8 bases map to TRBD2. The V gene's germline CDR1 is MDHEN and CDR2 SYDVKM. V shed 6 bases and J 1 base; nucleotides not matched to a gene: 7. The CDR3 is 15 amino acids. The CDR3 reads CASRSPGGAQETQYF. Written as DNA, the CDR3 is TGTGCCAGCAGATCCCCCGGGGGGGCCCAAGAGACCCAGTACTTC. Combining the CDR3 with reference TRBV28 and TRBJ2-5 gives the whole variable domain DVKVTQSSRYLVKRTGEKVFLECVQDMDHENMFWYRQDPGLGLRLIYFSYDVKMKEKGDIPEGYSVSREKKERFSLILESASTNQTSMYLCASRSPGGAQETQYFGPGTRLLVL.